This is a list of T cell receptor beta chains from one sample in a study of T cells in Graves' hyperthyroidism and ophthalmopathy. MiXCR, run by TCRdb on the multiplex PCR reads, gives a single entry per CDR3 protein. The data hold about 520,000 distinct CDR3 sequences, with about 24% observed a single time. Sequenced: blood. Source of these receptors: a woman under 40 with Graves' ophthalmopathy. The CDR3 runs from the conserved cysteine through the conserved F or W. D genes are given only for firm matches. The listing skips clone size in some rows; elsewhere it reads once, few, many or a size class.

V gene	D gene	J gene	clone size	CDR3 protein	CDR3 DNA
TRBV20-1	-	TRBJ1-5	few	CSAPSGGEPQHF	TGCAGTGCTCCGTCCGGGGGTGAGCCCCAGCATTTT
TRBV20-1	TRBD1	TRBJ1-6	many	CSARETGQTNSPLHF	TGCAGTGCTAGAGAGACGGGACAGACTAATTCACCCCTCCACTTT
TRBV19	TRBD1	TRBJ1-1	many	CASRTSGTGDTEAFF	TGTGCCAGTAGAACCTCCGGGACAGGGGATACTGAAGCTTTCTTT
TRBV15	TRBD2	TRBJ2-2	-	CATSREFSGAYTGELFF	TGTGCCACCAGCAGAGAATTTAGCGGGGCTTACACCGGGGAGCTGTTTTTT
TRBV30	-	TRBJ1-1	many	CAWIRPLRDTEAFF	TGTGCCTGGATACGACCCCTCAGGGACACTGAAGCTTTCTTT
TRBV29-1	-	TRBJ1-1	many	CSVMEINTEAFF	TGCAGCGTGATGGAGATTAACACTGAAGCTTTCTTT
TRBV12-3/TRBV12-4	-	TRBJ1-2	many	CASRTTGEERDGYTF	TGTGCCAGCAGAACGACGGGGGAGGAGAGGGATGGCTACACCTTC
TRBV7-8	TRBD2	TRBJ2-4	-	CASSPTSGGDLAKNIQYF	TGTGCCAGCAGCCCCACTAGCGGGGGGGATCTAGCCAAAAACATTCAGTACTTC
TRBV7-2	TRBD1	TRBJ2-7	many	CASSLAWDSYEQYF	TGTGCCAGCAGCTTAGCCTGGGACAGCTACGAGCAGTACTTC
TRBV7-9	-	TRBJ1-5	few	CASSLGFGSNQPQHF	TGTGCCAGCAGCTTAGGATTTGGGAGTAATCAGCCCCAGCATTTT
TRBV27	TRBD1	TRBJ2-7	many	CASRHRGAGEQYF	TGTGCCAGCCGACACAGGGGGGCTGGCGAGCAGTACTTC
TRBV20-1	-	TRBJ2-7	many	CSALGSYEQYF	TGCAGTGCTTTGGGAAGCTACGAGCAGTACTTC
TRBV29-1	TRBD1	TRBJ2-5	-	CSVEYRGGQETQYF	TGCAGCGTTGAGTACAGGGGCGGACAAGAGACCCAGTACTTC
TRBV4-1	-	TRBJ2-7	many	CASSQEVDSYEQYF	TGCGCCAGCAGCCAAGAGGTGGACTCCTACGAGCAGTACTTC
TRBV29-1	TRBD1	TRBJ2-5	few	CSVAGTGETQYF	TGCAGCGTTGCGGGGACAGGGGAGACCCAGTACTTC
TRBV14	-	TRBJ1-1	many	CASSQMMNTEAFF	TGTGCCAGCAGCCAGATGATGAACACTGAAGCTTTCTTT
TRBV28	-	TRBJ1-2	many	CASSGRLDSKANYGYTF	TGTGCCAGCAGTGGCCGTTTGGACAGCAAAGCTAACTATGGCTACACCTTC
TRBV25-1	TRBD1	TRBJ2-2	many	CATQATGYTGELFF	TGTGCCACCCAGGCGACAGGGTACACCGGGGAGCTGTTTTTT
TRBV6-2/TRBV6-3	TRBD1	TRBJ2-7	-	CASSYSGGQAHSRLREQYF	TGTGCCAGCAGTTACTCGGGCGGACAGGCCCATTCGCGGCTACGGGAGCAGTACTTC
TRBV5-1	-	TRBJ1-1	once	CASSLAGVNTNTEAFF	TGCGCCAGCAGCTTGGCGGGGGTTAACACGAACACTGAAGCTTTCTTT
TRBV29-1	TRBD1	TRBJ1-2	many	CSAPDDRVDGYTF	TGCAGCGCCCCCGACGACAGGGTTGACGGCTACACCTTC
TRBV30	-	TRBJ1-1	-	CAWSVVSTEAFF	TGTGCCTGGAGCGTAGTGTCGACTGAAGCTTTCTTT
TRBV20-1	-	TRBJ2-2	-	CSARSWASTGELFF	TGCAGTGCTAGGTCTTGGGCCTCCACCGGGGAGCTGTTTTTT
TRBV6-4	-	TRBJ1-1	many	CASSRDRFDTEAFF	TGTGCCAGCAGTCGAGACAGGTTTGACACTGAAGCTTTCTTT
TRBV18	-	TRBJ2-7	-	CASSPTGAVREQYF	TGTGCCAGCTCACCCACGGGGGCCGTTCGCGAGCAGTACTTC
TRBV18	-	TRBJ2-2	few	CASSTTLTGELFF	TGTGCCAGCTCAACGACTCTCACCGGGGAGCTGTTTTTT
TRBV9	-	TRBJ1-3	-	CASSVGQPSSGNTIYF	TGTGCCAGCAGCGTAGGCCAGCCAAGCTCTGGAAACACCATATATTTT
TRBV27	-	TRBJ1-2	many	CASSLSAENYGYTF	TGTGCCAGCAGTTTATCTGCGGAGAACTATGGCTACACCTTC
TRBV5-1	-	TRBJ1-2	-	CASSLVQANYGYTF	TGCGCCAGCAGCTTGGTGCAAGCTAACTATGGCTACACCTTC
TRBV5-1	TRBD1	TRBJ1-1	many	CATGTGNTEAFF	TGCGCCACCGGGACAGGGAACACTGAAGCTTTCTTT
TRBV19	TRBD1	TRBJ1-1	many	CASSADRERLAFF	TGTGCCAGTAGTGCCGACAGGGAGCGCCTCGCTTTCTTT
TRBV2	TRBD1	TRBJ2-7	many	CASGRDRGSEEQYF	TGTGCCAGCGGCCGGGACAGGGGATCGGAGGAGCAGTACTTC
TRBV28	-	TRBJ2-7	many	CASMRDAGEEYF	TGTGCCAGCATGAGGGACGCCGGAGAGGAGTACTTC
TRBV15	TRBD1	TRBJ1-4	many	CATSRERTGDEKLFF	TGTGCCACCAGCAGAGAAAGGACAGGGGATGAAAAACTGTTTTTT
TRBV24-1	-	TRBJ1-5	few	CATSDRGDQPQHF	TGTGCCACCAGTGATCGTGGGGACCAGCCCCAGCATTTT
TRBV7-2	-	TRBJ1-2	many	CASSLDGNYGYTF	TGCGCCAGCAGCTTGGACGGGAACTATGGCTACACCTTC